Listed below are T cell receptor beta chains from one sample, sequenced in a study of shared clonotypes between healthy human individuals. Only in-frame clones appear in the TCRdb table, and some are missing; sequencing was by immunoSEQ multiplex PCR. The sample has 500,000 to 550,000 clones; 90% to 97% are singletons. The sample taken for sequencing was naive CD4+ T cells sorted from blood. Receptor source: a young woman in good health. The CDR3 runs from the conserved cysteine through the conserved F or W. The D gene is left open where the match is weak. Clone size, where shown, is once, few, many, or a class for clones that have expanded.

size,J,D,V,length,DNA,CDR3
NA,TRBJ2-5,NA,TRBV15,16,TGTGCCACCAGCAGCATAATAGGACGGATCTCGGAGACCCAGTACTTC,CATSSIIGRISETQYF
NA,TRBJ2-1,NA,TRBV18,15,TGTGCCAGCTCCCAGAGGGGTTTAACCTACAATGAGCAGTTCTTC,CASSQRGLTYNEQFF
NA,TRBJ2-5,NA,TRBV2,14,TGTGCCAGCAATCTCCGGGAGCAGGAGGAGACCCAGTACTTC,CASNLREQEETQYF
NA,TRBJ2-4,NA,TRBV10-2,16,TGCGCCAGCAGTGAGTCCGGACAACTAGCCAAAAACATTCAGTACTTC,CASSESGQLAKNIQYF
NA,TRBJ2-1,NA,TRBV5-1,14,TGCGCCAGCCGTTCCCAGGGCCCCTACAATGAGCAGTTCTTC,CASRSQGPYNEQFF
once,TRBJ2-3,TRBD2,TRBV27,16,TGTGCCAGCAGTTTCAGACTAGCGGTTATCACAGATACGCAGTATTTT,CASSFRLAVITDTQYF
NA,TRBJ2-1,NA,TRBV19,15,TGTGCCAGTAGTATTCGGGGGAGCGGATACAATGAGCAGTTCTTC,CASSIRGSGYNEQFF
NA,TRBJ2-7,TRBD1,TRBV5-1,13,TGCGCCAGCCTACAGGGGGACTCCTACGAGCAGTACTTC,CASLQGDSYEQYF
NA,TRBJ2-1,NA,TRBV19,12,TGTGCCAGTAGTGGTAGTGGAGGTGAGCAGTTCTTC,CASSGSGGEQFF
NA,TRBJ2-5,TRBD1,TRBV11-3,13,TGTGCCAGCAGCACAGGGGCAGGCGAGACCCAGTACTTC,CASSTGAGETQYF
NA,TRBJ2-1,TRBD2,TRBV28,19,TGTGCCAGCAGTTTGGAAGCGGCAGGGAGGGATTCATTGTACAATGAGCAGTTCTTC,CASSLEAAGRDSLYNEQFF
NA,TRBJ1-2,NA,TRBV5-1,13,TGCGCCAGCAGCTTGGCAGGGTCGTATGGCTACACCTTC,CASSLAGSYGYTF
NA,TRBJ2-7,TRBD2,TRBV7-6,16,TGTGCCAGCAGCACCTGGACTAGCGGGAGAAGTGGCGAGCAGTACTTC,CASSTWTSGRSGEQYF
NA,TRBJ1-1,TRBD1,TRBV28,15,TGTGCCAGCAGTTTAATGACAGGGTTGAACACTGAAGCTTTCTTT,CASSLMTGLNTEAFF
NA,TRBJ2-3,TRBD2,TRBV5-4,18,TGTGCCAGCAGCCCCTCGCGGACTAGCGGGAGGCCCACAGATACGCAGTATTTT,CASSPSRTSGRPTDTQYF
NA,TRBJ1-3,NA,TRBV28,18,TGTGCCACCAAGCGACCAGTGCCGTCCCCTCAGTCTGGAAACACCATATATTTT,CATKRPVPSPQSGNTIYF
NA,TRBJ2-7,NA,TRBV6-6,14,TGTGCCAGCAGTTACTCGCCACAGGAGTACGAGCAGTACTTC,CASSYSPQEYEQYF
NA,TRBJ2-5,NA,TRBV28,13,TGTGCCAGCAGTTTTTACAGGGAGGAGACCCAGTACTTC,CASSFYREETQYF
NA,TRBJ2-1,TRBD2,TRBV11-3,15,TGTGCCAGCAGCTTAGGCGGGAGGGGCAACAATGAGCAGTTCTTC,CASSLGGRGNNEQFF
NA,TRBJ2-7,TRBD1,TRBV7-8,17,TGTGCCAGCAGCTTAGTAGGGGGGACAGGGGCCACTTACGAGCAGTACTTC,CASSLVGGTGATYEQYF
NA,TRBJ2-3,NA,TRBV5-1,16,TGCGCCAGCAGCTTGCCAGCTAGATCAAACACAGATACGCAGTATTTT,CASSLPARSNTDTQYF
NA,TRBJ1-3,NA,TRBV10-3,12,TGTGCCATCAGTGAGTCAAGCGACACCATATATTTT,CAISESSDTIYF
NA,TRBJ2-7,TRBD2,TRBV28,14,TGTGCCAGCAGATCTAGCGGGAGTCAGTACGAGCAGTACTTC,CASRSSGSQYEQYF
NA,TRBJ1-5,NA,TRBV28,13,TGTGCCAGCGGGGGTCGCGCAGATCAGCCCCAGCATTTT,CASGGRADQPQHF
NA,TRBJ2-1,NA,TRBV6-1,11,TGTGCCAGCAGTGAAGGACAGAAGCAGTTCTTC,CASSEGQKQFF
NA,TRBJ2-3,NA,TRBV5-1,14,TGCGCCAGCAGCACGGGACAAAGCACAGATACGCAGTATTTT,CASSTGQSTDTQYF
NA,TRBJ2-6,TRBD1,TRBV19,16,TGTGCCAGTAATGGACAGGGGGCGCCTGGGGCCAACGTCCTGACTTTC,CASNGQGAPGANVLTF
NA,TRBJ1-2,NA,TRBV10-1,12,TGCGCCAGCAGTGACACCTCCTATGGCTACACCTTC,CASSDTSYGYTF
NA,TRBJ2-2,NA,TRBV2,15,TGTGCCAGCAAGACCCGGGCCGCGAACACCGGGGAGCTGTTTTTT,CASKTRAANTGELFF
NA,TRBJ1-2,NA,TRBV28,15,TGTGCCAGCAGTCCTTCGGGCCTCGATCGCTATGGCTACACCTTC,CASSPSGLDRYGYTF
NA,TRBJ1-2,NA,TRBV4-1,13,TGCGCCAGCAGCCAAGAGGGGGGATATGGCTACACCTTC,CASSQEGGYGYTF
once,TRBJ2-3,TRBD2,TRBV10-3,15,TGTGCCATCAGTGACTCAGCGGGAGCGGGGGATACGCAGTATTTT,CAISDSAGAGDTQYF
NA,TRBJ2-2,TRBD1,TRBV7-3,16,TGTGCCAGCAGCTTGACAGGGACCCGGAACACCGGGGAGCTGTTTTTT,CASSLTGTRNTGELFF
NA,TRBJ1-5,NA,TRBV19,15,TGTGCCAGTAGTTCGTTCAGGGTCCAGGCGCGGCCCCAGCATTTT,CASSSFRVQARPQHF
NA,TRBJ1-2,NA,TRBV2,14,TGTGCCAGCAGTGAAGTTTCGGCTAACTATGGCTACACCTTC,CASSEVSANYGYTF
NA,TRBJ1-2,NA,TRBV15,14,TGTGCCACCACCGACGTCGGGACACTCCATGGCTACACCTTC,CATTDVGTLHGYTF
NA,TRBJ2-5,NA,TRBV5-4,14,TGTGCCAGCAGCTTCTTAGGACTCGATGAGACCCAGTACTTC,CASSFLGLDETQYF
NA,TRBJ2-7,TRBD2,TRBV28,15,TGTGCCAGCAGTCCGACTAGCGCAGCCTCCTACGAGCAGTACTTC,CASSPTSAASYEQYF
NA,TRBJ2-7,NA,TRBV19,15,TGTGCCAGTAGTATTCGAGCGTCTAGGGCCTACGAGCAGTACTTC,CASSIRASRAYEQYF
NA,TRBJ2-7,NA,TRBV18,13,TGTGCCAGCTCACCAGGATCCACCTACGAGCAGTACTTC,CASSPGSTYEQYF
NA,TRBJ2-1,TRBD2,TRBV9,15,TGTGCCAGCAGCCCACGACTAGCGGAGTACAATGAGCAGTTCTTC,CASSPRLAEYNEQFF